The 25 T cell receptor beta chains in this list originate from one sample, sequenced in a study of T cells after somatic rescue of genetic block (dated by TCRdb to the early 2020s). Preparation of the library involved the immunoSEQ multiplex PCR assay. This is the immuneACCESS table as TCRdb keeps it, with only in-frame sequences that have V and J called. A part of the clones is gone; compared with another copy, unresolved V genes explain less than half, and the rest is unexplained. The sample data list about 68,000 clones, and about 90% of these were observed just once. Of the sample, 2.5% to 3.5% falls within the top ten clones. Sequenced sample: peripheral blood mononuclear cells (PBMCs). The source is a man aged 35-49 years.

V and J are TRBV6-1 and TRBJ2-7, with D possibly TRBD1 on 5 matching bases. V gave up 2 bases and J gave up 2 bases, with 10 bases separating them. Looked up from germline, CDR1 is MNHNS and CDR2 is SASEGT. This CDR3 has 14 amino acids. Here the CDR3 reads CASSEQGRAYEQYF. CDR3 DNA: TGTGCCAGCAGTGAACAGGGTAGGGCCTACGAGCAGTACTTC.

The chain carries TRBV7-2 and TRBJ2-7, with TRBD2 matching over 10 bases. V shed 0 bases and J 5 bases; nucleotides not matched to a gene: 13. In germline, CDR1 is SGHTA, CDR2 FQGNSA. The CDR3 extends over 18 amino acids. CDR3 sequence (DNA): TGTGCCAGCAGCTTAGCGCGGGGGGCCGGGACTAGCGTCAACGAGCAGTACTTC. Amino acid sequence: CASSLARGAGTSVNEQYF.

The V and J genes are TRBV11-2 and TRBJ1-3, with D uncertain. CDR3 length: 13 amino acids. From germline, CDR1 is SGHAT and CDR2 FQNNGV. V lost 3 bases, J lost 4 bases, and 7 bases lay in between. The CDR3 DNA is TGTGCCAGCAGCTTGGTGGGGGGAAACACCATATATTTT. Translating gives CASSLVGGNTIYF.

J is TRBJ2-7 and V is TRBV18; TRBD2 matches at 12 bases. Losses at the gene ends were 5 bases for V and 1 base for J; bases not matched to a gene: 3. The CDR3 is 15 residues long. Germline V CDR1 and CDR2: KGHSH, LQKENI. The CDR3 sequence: CASSSLAGGSYEQYF. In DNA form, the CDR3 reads TGTGCCAGCTCATCTCTAGCGGGAGGGTCCTACGAGCAGTACTTC. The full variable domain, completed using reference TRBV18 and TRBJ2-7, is NAGVMQNPRHLVRRRGQEARLRCSPMKGHSHVYWYRQLPEEGLKFMVYLQKENIIDESGMPKERFSAEFPKEGPSILRIQQVVRGDSAAYFCASSSLAGGSYEQYFGPGTRLTVT.

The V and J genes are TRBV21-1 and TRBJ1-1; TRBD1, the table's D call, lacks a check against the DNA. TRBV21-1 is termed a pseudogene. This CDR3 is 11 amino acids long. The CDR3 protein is CASSTRQGAFF. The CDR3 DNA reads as TGTGCCAGCAGCACTCGGCAGGGTGCTTTCTTT.

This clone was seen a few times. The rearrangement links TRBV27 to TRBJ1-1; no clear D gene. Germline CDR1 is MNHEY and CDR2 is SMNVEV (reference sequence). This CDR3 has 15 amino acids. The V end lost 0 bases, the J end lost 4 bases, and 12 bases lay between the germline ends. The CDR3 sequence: CASSLSWGGGTEAFF. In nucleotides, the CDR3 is TGTGCCAGCAGTTTATCGTGGGGAGGCGGCACTGAAGCTTTCTTT.

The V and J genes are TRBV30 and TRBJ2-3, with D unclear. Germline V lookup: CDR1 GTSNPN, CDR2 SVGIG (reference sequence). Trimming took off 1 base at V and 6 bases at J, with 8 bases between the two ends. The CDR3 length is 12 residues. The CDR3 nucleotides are TGTGCCTGGAGTGACGTGGGGGATACGCAGTATTTT. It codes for CAWSDVGDTQYF.

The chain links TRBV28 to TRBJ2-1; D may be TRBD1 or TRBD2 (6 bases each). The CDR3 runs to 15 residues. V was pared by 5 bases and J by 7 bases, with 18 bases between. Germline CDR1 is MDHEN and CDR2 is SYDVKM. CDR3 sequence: CASSDPPGAVNEQFF. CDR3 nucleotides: TGTGCCAGCAGTGATCCCCCGGGGGCGGTTAATGAGCAGTTCTTC.

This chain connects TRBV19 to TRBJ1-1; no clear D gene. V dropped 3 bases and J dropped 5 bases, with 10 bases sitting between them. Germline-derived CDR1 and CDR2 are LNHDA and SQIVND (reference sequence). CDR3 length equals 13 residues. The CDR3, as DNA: TGTGCCAGTAGTATTAGCCCCTCGACTGAAGCTTTCTTT. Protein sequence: CASSISPSTEAFF.

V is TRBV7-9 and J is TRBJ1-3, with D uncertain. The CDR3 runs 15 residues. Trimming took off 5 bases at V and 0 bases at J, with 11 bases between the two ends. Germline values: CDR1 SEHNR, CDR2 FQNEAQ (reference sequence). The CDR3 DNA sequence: TGTGCCAGCAGCGTGTCGGGAAGCTCTGGAAACACCATATATTTT. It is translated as CASSVSGSSGNTIYF.

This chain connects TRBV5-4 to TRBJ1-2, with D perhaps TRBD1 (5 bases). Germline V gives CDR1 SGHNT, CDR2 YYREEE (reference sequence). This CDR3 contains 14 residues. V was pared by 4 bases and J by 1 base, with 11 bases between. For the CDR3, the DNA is TGTGCCAGCAGCCCCCGGGACCATAACTATGGCTACACCTTC. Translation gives CASSPRDHNYGYTF.

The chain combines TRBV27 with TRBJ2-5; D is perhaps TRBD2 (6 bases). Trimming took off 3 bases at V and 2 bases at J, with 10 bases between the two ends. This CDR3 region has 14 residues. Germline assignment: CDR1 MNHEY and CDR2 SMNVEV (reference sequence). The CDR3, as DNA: TGTGCCAGCAGTTTTCTAGCGTCGCAAGAGACCCAGTACTTC. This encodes CASSFLASQETQYF.

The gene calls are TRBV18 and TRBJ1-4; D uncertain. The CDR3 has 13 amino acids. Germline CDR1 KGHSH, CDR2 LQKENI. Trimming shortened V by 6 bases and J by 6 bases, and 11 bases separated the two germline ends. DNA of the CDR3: TGTGCCAGCTCGTCCAAGGGTGATGAAAAACTGTTTTTT. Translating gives CASSSKGDEKLFF. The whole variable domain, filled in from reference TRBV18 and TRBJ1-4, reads NAGVMQNPRHLVRRRGQEARLRCSPMKGHSHVYWYRQLPEEGLKFMVYLQKENIIDESGMPKERFSAEFPKEGPSILRIQQVVRGDSAAYFCASSSKGDEKLFFGSGTQLSVL.

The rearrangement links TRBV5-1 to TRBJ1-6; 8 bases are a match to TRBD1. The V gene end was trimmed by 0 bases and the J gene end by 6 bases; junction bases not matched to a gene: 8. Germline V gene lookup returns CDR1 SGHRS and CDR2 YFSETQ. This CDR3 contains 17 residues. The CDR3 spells CASSLAIGQGGNSPLHF. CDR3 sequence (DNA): TGCGCCAGCAGCTTGGCTATAGGACAGGGAGGTAATTCACCCCTCCACTTT. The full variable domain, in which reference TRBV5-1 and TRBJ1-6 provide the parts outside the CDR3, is KAGVTQTPRYLIKTRGQQVTLSCSPISGHRSVSWYQQTPGQGLQFLFEYFSETQRNKGNFPGRFSGRQFSNSRSEMNVSTLELGDSALYLCASSLAIGQGGNSPLHFGNGTRLTVT.

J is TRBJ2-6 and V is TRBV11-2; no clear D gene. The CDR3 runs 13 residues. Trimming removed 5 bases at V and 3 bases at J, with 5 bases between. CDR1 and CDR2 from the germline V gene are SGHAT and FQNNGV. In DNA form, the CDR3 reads TGTGCCAGCAGCGGCTATGGGGCCAACGTCCTGACTTTC. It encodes CASSGYGANVLTF.

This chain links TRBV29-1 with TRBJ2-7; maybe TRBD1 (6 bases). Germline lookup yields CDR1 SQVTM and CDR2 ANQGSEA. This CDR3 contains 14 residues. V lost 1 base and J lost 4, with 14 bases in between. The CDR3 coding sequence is TGCAGCGTTGAAGCAAAAGGGGGATCTTACGAGCAGTACTTC. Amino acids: CSVEAKGGSYEQYF.

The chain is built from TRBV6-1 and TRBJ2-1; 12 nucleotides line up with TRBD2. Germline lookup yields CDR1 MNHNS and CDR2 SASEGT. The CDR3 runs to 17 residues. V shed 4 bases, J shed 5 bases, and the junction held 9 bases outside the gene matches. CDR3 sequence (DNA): TGTGCCAGCAGTGGTCTAGCGGGAGGGCCTGTTCACAATGAGCAGTTCTTC. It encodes CASSGLAGGPVHNEQFF.

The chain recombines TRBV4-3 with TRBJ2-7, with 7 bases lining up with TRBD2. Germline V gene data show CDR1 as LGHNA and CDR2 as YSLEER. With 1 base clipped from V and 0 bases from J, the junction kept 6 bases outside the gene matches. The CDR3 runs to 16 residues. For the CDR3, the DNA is TGCGCCAGCAGCCAAGCCCAGGGACTAAGCTCCTACGAGCAGTACTTC. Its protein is CASSQAQGLSSYEQYF.

The CDR3 DNA reads TGTGCCAGCAGCTTAGTCGGCGGGGGGGCATTGGAGACCCAGTACTTC. Translation: CASSLVGGGALETQYF. The V call is TRBV7-2, the J call TRBJ2-5, with TRBD2 matching 9 bases. The V segment lost 1 base and the J segment 5 bases; nucleotides outside the gene matches: 8. The CDR3 loop spans 16 amino acids. Germline CDR1 and CDR2: SGHTA and FQGNSA.

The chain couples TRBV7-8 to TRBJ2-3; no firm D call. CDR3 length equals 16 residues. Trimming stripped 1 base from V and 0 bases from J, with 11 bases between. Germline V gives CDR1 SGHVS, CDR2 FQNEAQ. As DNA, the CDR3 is TGTGCCAGCAGCTTAGGACCAGACACTAGCACAGATACGCAGTATTTT. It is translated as CASSLGPDTSTDTQYF.

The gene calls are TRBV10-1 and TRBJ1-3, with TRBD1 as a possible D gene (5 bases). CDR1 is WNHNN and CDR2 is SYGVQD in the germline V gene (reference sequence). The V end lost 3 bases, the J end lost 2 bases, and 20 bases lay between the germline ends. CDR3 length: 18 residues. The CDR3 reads CASSDGQNLRTTGNTIYF. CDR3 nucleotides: TGCGCCAGCAGTGACGGACAAAATCTTCGAACCACTGGAAACACCATATATTTT.

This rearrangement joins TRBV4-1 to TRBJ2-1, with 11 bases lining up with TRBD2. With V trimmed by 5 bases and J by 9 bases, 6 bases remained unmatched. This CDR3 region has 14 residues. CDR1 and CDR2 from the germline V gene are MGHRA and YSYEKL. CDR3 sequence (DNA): TGCGCCAGCAGCGTGGGACTAGCGGTTCTTGAGCAGTTCTTC. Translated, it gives CASSVGLAVLEQFF.

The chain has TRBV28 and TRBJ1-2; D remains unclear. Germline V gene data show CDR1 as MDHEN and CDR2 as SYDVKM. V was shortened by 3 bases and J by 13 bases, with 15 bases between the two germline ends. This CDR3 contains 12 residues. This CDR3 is CASSLNGTPGTF. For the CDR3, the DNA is TGTGCCAGCAGTTTGAACGGCACCCCGGGCACCTTC.

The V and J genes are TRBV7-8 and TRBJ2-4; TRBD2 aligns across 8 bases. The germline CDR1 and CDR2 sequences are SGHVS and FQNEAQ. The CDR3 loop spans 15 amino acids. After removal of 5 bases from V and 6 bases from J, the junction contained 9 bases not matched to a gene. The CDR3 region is CASSPPGGALNIQYF. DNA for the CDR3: TGTGCCAGCAGCCCTCCCGGGGGGGCCTTAAACATTCAGTACTTC.

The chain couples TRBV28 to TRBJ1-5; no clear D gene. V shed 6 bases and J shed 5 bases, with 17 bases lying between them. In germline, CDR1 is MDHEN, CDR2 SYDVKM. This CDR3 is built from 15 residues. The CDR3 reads CASSPGGLRDQPQHF. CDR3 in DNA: TGTGCCAGCAGCCCCGGCGGACTTCGGGATCAGCCCCAGCATTTT.